The sequence of this T cell receptor beta chain was determined in a study of T cells after yellow fever vaccination. Study-wide findings and caveats: Secondary responses were weaker yet peaked faster, day 5 versus 15. Subsequent booster samples again held most clones from primary vaccination (nearly 98% CD4, approximately 85% CD8).

As regards this clonotype: Its matching antigen is unknown. A much larger clone is a single base away; this may be a read error.

The CDR3 length is 14 residues. One entry per CDR3 protein, called by TCRdb with MiXCR from the 5' RACE reads. This table has over 100,000 distinct CDR3 sequences, 6.5% to 9% appearing once. Sequenced here: CD8+ T cells sorted from PBMCs, sampled 45 days after the yellow fever booster vaccination. The V gene is TRBV12-3 or TRBV12-4, the J gene TRBJ2-5, with D perhaps matching TRBD1 (7 bases). The J call may be in error: the DNA end matches TRBJ2-1 better. This sequence was found in a man aged 25-45 years who received the YFV17D yellow fever vaccine. The CDR3 nucleotides are TGTGCCAGCAGTTTAGGACAGGGACTTGAGACCCAGTTCTTC. Translated, it gives CASSLGQGLETQFF.